This T cell receptor (beta chain) was recovered during a study of cytomegalovirus exposure and HLA in healthy donors. For the study at large: A later analysis reported the 100 to 150 validation repertoires used the same platform as the 550 to 800 first-cohort repertoires.

Germline V gives CDR1 MNHNY, CDR2 SVGAGI (reference sequence). There are 15 residues in the CDR3. V was pared by 6 bases and J by 4 bases, with 8 bases of the junction left unmatched. The repertoire was sequenced with immunoSEQ multiplex PCR; TCRdb's copy has only in-frame clones and lacks some. This sample carries 300,000 to 400,000 clones, approximately 88% of them seen once, and the ten largest clones take around 0.96%. Concerning this clone: The antigen remains unidentified.

General observations from the study: Whilst most TCR sequences proved rare, a subset of public TCRs occurred across many donors. In a later analysis, first-cohort TCR clusters were found to tend to co-occur in the 130 or so validation repertoires. It was 150 to 200 TCR beta chains that were listed as cytomegalovirus-associated.

J is TRBJ1-4 and V is TRBV6-6; 7 bases are shared with TRBD1. Specimen: PBMCs. The sequence derives from a man aged 25 to 40 in good health and CMV-seronegative. The CDR3 protein is CASRELDRDNEKLFF. The CDR3 nucleotides read TGTGCCAGCAGGGAATTAGACAGGGATAATGAAAAACTGTTTTTT.